This T cell receptor (beta chain) was found in a study of shared clonotypes between healthy human individuals (TCRdb year 2020). Looking at the study overall: The cohort comprised a couple of women and a few men aged 18 to 49 years. For each donor, three plates each were used for CD4 naive and CD4 memory, two plates were used for CD8 naive, and one plate was used for CD8 memory. To estimate repertoire size and how much clonotypes are shared between individuals, the study performed deep sequencing of blood TCR repertoires from 4 to 6 healthy adults. Libraries were prepared and TCR repertoires were sequenced by different laboratories using diverse techniques, in order to increase sequencing depth and limit assay-specific biases. Each donor's leukapheresis produced roughly between roughly 0.85 and 9 billion PBMCs. General findings and caveats noted by the study authors: Even with the large sequencing depth, rarefaction of the sorted-subset datasets indicated that sequencing was incomplete. The genetic and exposure-history diversity represented was limited by the small number of donors. Sharing across a few donors was observed for around 5% of naive CD4, 3% to 3.5% of naive CD8, 2% to 2.5% of memory CD4, and roughly 0.4% of memory CD8 clonotypes. Pairwise subsampling led to the expectation that sequencing depth would affect the degree of clonotype sharing among donors. Compared with non-shared clonotypes, the clonotypes found in all four sorted-subset donors had higher generation probabilities. Estimated clonotype richness was generally larger for naive than for memory subsets. Only blood was sampled, and tissue TCR repertoires likely differ from those in blood.

TCR CDR3 regions were amplified from genomic DNA by multiplex PCR using the deep immunoSEQ assay. Extracted genomic DNA from each cell subset was spread evenly across all wells of several immunoSEQ 96-well plates, with each plate serving as a replicate. For sorted subsets, roughly 200 ng of genomic DNA, equivalent to roughly 30,000 T cell genomes, went into each replicate PCR. Purified libraries were measured with a Qubit 3.0 fluorometer, size-checked on a Bioanalyzer 2100, and measured again with the KAPA Library Quantification kit. Every immunoSEQ 96-well plate was sequenced on a separate single-read 150-cycle Illumina NextSeq 550 flow cell. As for how the authors treated the data: Because only junctional sequences without quality scores were contained in the immunoSEQ output, filtering matching that applied to full-length reads could not be performed. To assign V/J genes and CDR3, sequences were annotated against IMGT germline references using PyIR, a Python wrapper for IgBLAST v1.9. Reads were filtered out if the reads had weak V/J assignments (E-value above 1e-6), no CDR3, stop codons, out-of-frame junctions, or ambiguous translated residues. V3J clonotypes were defined as sequences sharing the same inferred V gene, J gene, and CDR3 amino acid sequence. The percentage overlap between two repertoires was calculated by dividing the number of shared unique clonotypes by the size of the smaller repertoire. RTK rarefaction, the Chao1 estimator, and Recon v2.1 estimates of unobserved clonotypes were used to assess repertoire richness. Generation probabilities were computed with OLGA for all TCRbeta clonotypes obtained by the gDNA method from several donors. TCRdb limited this immuneACCESS table to in-frame rearrangements with V and J called. A share of clones is missing; checked studies link under half to unresolved V genes, and the rest is unexplained. The DNA was the basis for D and trimming; V, J and clone size are from that table. The sample table contains over 2 million clones; only one count was recorded for about 94% of them. The ten largest clones represent 0.9% to 1.3% of the sample.

Here V drops 0 bases and J drops 6 bases, and the junction holds 7 bases not matched to any gene. The cysteine opens and the phenylalanine closes a CDR3 of 15 amino acids. Left in the record is the CDR3 DNA by itself, 45 bases read in frame from the first base. Taken from the germline V gene (reference sequence), the CDR1 and CDR2 loops are SEHNR and FQNEAQ. This clone occurred once. Its antigen has not been determined. No much larger clone exists at a distance of one base, and base qualities are not known. CD8 naive samples consisted of CD45RO-negative cells that were positively selected for CCR7, yielding a CD45RA+CCR7+ population without TemRA cells. The donors were healthy, HIV-negative adults who had no recently reported acute infections or vaccinations. Every donor was a Caucasian adult living in Nashville, Tennessee, USA. Blood was obtained by leukapheresis, after which PBMCs were separated by Ficoll-Histopaque density gradient centrifugation and cryopreserved in liquid nitrogen vapor phase. Analytical flow cytometry was used to check the purity and quantity of every magnetically sorted T cell population. Genomic DNA was isolated from every sorted fraction and measured by UV absorbance on a Nanodrop 2000c.

This TCR was sampled from a man aged 18 to 30 in good health. The sequenced sample was naive CD8+ T cells sorted from blood. What this sample's cell subset or site label stands for: CD45RA+CCR7+. The rearranged chain carries TRBV7-9 and TRBJ1-1; 7 middle bases align to TRBD1. The CDR3 sequence is CASSLAQGERSEAFF. The nucleotide sequence is TGTGCCAGCAGCTTAGCGCAGGGGGAGCGGTCTGAAGCTTTCTTT.